The 11 T cell receptor beta chains below come from one sample, sequenced in a study of early T cells in non-severe SARS-CoV-2 infection. TCRdb fed the 5' RACE reads into MiXCR, producing one record per CDR3 protein. The repertoire holds under 75,000 distinct CDR3 sequences, with approximately 12% as singletons. Sequenced material: whole blood. Receptors originate from an adult who was a healthcare worker with PCR-confirmed SARS-CoV-2 infection or an uninfected control (not recorded which).

V gene TRBV29-1 combines with J gene TRBJ2-5, with D maybe TRBD1 (5 bases). The germline V and J ends were trimmed by 4 bases and 4 bases, with 10 bases remaining between them. Looked up from germline, CDR1 is SQVTM and CDR2 is ANQGSEA. There are 12 residues in the CDR3. Here the CDR3 reads CSVAAGIETQYF. CDR3 bases: TGCAGCGTTGCAGCAGGGATAGAGACCCAGTACTTC. Based on the CDR3 plus reference TRBV29-1 and TRBJ2-5, the full variable domain is SAVISQKPSRDICQRGTSLTIQCQVDSQVTMMFWYRQQPGQSLTLIATANQGSEATYESGFVIDKFPISRPNLTFSTLTVSNMSPEDSSIYLCSVAAGIETQYFGPGTRLLVL.

The chain couples TRBV20-1 to TRBJ2-2; TRBD2 matches 11 bases. Germline CDR1 DFQATT, CDR2 SNEGSKA (reference sequence). The J segment lost 3 bases and the V segment lost 7 bases, leaving 7 bases of the junction unmatched. The CDR3 has 15 residues. CDR3 coding DNA: TGCAGTGTCTCGACTAGCGGGGTCTACACCGGGGAGCTGTTTTTT. Amino acid sequence: CSVSTSGVYTGELFF.

The table lists this clonotype with a few counts. DNA for the CDR3: TGTGCCAGCAGCTTGGCCGGTCTCGTCTACGAGCAGTACTTC. Its translation is CASSLAGLVYEQYF. The chain is built from TRBV5-5 and TRBJ2-7; no definite D call. Germline V gene lookup returns CDR1 SGHKS and CDR2 YYEKEE (reference sequence). V was clipped by 0 bases and J by 3 bases, with 10 bases between them. The length of the CDR3 is 14 residues.

This clonotype was detected a few times. The V and J genes are TRBV6-2 or TRBV6-3 and TRBJ2-7; D not certain. The CDR3 has 16 residues. V was shortened by 5 bases and J by 2 bases, with 19 bases between the two germline ends. Germline V lookup: CDR1 MNHEY, CDR2 SVGEGT. Here the CDR3 reads CASSPAPAVFAYEQYF. CDR3 DNA: TGTGCCAGCAGTCCCGCCCCGGCAGTCTTCGCCTACGAGCAGTACTTC.

The chain combines TRBV28 with TRBJ1-1; 9 bases line up with TRBD1. The CDR3 covers 14 residues. Germline CDR1 reads MDHEN; CDR2 reads SYDVKM. The V gene end was trimmed by 3 bases and the J gene end by 6 bases; junction bases not matched to a gene: 5. The CDR3, as DNA: TGTGCCAGCAGTTTCGGGACAGGGTTCGCTGAAGCTTTCTTT. Its translation is CASSFGTGFAEAFF.

The table lists this clonotype with a few counts. The rearrangement uses TRBV14 and TRBJ2-3; D is perhaps TRBD1 (6 bases). CDR1 and CDR2 (germline): SGHDN, FVKESK. This CDR3 has 14 residues. V was shortened by 4 bases and J by 4 bases, with 12 bases between the two germline ends. Here the CDR3 DNA reads TGTGCCAGCAGCCGAGAGAAGGGGGCAGATACGCAGTATTTT. It encodes CASSREKGADTQYF.

The chain combines TRBV28 with TRBJ2-1; TRBD2 aligns across 8 bases. Unmatched junction bases numbered 7, after V lost 5 bases and J lost 7 bases. CDR1 is MDHEN, CDR2 SYDVKM, per germline. The CDR3 spans 14 residues. The CDR3 sequence: CASSPREGRNEQFF. CDR3 bases: TGTGCCAGCAGTCCCCGGGAGGGGCGTAATGAGCAGTTCTTC.

This clonotype has ten or more counts. The chain has TRBV6-5 and TRBJ2-7; 7 positions match TRBD1. This CDR3 is built from 14 residues. The V and J ends lost 11 bases and 6 bases, in that order; junction bases with no gene match: 16. The germline gives CDR1 MNHEY, CDR2 SVGAGI. CDR3 amino acids: CAASSYNPGGEQYF. Here the CDR3 DNA reads TGTGCCGCCAGCAGTTACAATCCAGGGGGCGAGCAGTACTTC.

This sequence joins TRBV11-2 and TRBJ1-1; TRBD1 is a possible D gene (5 bases). CDR3 length: 15 residues. Germline V gene data show CDR1 as SGHAT and CDR2 as FQNNGV. V dropped 1 base and J dropped 6 bases, with 15 bases sitting between them. CDR3 sequence (DNA): TGTGCCAGCAGCTTAGGTGGGACCGCCTTGTCTGAAGCTTTCTTT. Amino acids: CASSLGGTALSEAFF. The full variable domain, completed using reference TRBV11-2 and TRBJ1-1, is EAGVAQSPRYKIIEKRQSVAFWCNPISGHATLYWYQQILGQGPKLLIQFQNNGVVDDSQLPKDRFSAERLKGVDSTLKIQPAKLEDSAVYLCASSLGGTALSEAFFGQGTRLTVV.

There are a few counts of this clonotype. The chain employs TRBV6-2 or TRBV6-3 and TRBJ2-1; 12 positions match TRBD2. The CDR3 runs to 19 residues. The V and J ends lost 5 bases and 3 bases, in that order; junction bases with no gene match: 14. Germline values: CDR1 MNHEY, CDR2 SVGEGT. The CDR3 sequence: CASSPLLAGGPPGYNEQFF. The CDR3, as DNA: TGTGCCAGCAGTCCCCTTCTAGCGGGAGGGCCCCCCGGCTACAATGAGCAGTTCTTC.

This clonotype was seen ten or more times. The V and J genes are TRBV11-2 and TRBJ2-7, with 7 bases lining up with TRBD1. Germline V gene sequence: CDR1 SGHAT, CDR2 FQNNGV. The CDR3 totals 14 residues. The trim removed 1 base at V and 3 bases at J, leaving 3 bases unmatched. The CDR3 DNA is TGTGCCAGCAGCTTAGCGGGACAGAACTACGAGCAGTACTTC. It is translated as CASSLAGQNYEQYF.